The present TCR beta chain was sequenced within a study of CD8 T cells in Susac syndrome. CD8+ and CD4+ T cells from blood underwent TCR beta sequencing. Included as multiple sclerosis controls were treatment-naive patients who had stable or active relapsing-remitting disease. Negative isolation yielded CD4+ and CD8+ T cells, and FACS enriched TEMRA cells. Germline CDR1 and CDR2: SGHDT and YYEEEE. This CDR3 comprises 12 residues. Trimming pared 4 bases from V and 14 bases from J, leaving 16 bases between. As for this clonotype: Possible read error: a much larger clone is one base away.

With random hexamers, about 0.45 to 1 ug RNA was reverse transcribed. Amplification of TCR beta CDR3 spanned 54 Vbeta and 13 Jbeta via immunoSEQ multiplex PCR. TCRdb redid the calling of the immunoSEQ multiplex PCR reads with MiXCR, one entry per CDR3 protein. The sample holds about 300,000 distinct CDR3 sequences, about 89% seen once. This rearrangement joins TRBV5-6 to TRBJ2-1; a possible D gene is TRBD2 (6 bases). The source of this sequence is a human donor with multiple sclerosis. The sample taken for sequencing was CD8+ T cells from PBMCs. Here the CDR3 reads CASSQDYPSEFF. As DNA, the CDR3 is TGTGCCAGCAGCCAGGACTACCCTTCCGAGTTCTTC. Using reference TRBV5-6 and TRBJ2-1 for the parts outside the CDR3, the full variable domain is DAGVTQSPTHLIKTRGQQVTLRCSPKSGHDTVSWYQQALGQGPQFIFQYYEEEERQRGNFPDRFSGHQFPNYSSELNVNALLLGDSALYLCASSQDYPSEFFGPGTRLTVL.